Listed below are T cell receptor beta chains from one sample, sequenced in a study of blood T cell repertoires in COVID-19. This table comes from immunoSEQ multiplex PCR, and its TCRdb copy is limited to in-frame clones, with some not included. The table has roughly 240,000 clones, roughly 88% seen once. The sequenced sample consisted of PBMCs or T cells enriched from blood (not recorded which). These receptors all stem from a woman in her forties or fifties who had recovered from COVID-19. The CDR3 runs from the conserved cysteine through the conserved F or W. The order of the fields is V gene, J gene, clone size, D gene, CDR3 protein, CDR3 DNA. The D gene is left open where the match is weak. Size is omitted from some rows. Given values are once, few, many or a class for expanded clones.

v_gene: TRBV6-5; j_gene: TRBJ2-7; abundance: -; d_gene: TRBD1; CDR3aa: CASSYSGTGIVKQYF; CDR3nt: TGTGCCAGCAGTTACTCCGGGACAGGGATAGTAAAGCAGTACTTC
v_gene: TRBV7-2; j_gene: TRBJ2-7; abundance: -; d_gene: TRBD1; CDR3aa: CASSQDRGEQYF; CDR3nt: TGTGCCAGCAGCCAGGACAGGGGCGAGCAGTACTTC
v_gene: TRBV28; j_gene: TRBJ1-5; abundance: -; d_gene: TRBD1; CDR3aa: CASSPNDRGRNQPQHF; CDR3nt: TGTGCCAGCAGTCCCAACGACAGGGGGCGCAATCAGCCCCAGCATTTT
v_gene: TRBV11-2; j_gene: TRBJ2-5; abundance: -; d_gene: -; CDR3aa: CASSFGSQGLGETQYF; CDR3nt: TGTGCCAGCAGCTTTGGGTCCCAGGGGCTCGGAGAGACCCAGTACTTC
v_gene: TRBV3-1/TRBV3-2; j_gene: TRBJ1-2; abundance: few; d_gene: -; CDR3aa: CASSQTSNGGRHYGYTF; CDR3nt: TGTGCCAGCAGCCAAACGAGTAACGGGGGGCGCCACTATGGCTACACCTTC
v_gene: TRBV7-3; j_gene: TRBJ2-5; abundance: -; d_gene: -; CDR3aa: CASSLGPLAQETQYF; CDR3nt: TGTGCCAGCAGCTTAGGCCCCCTGGCCCAAGAGACCCAGTACTTC
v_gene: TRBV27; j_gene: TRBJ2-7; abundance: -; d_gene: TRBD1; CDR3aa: CASSSVGQAYVAGKGITYEQYF; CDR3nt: TGTGCCAGCAGTTCCGTGGGACAGGCGTACGTAGCAGGGAAGGGTATCACCTACGAGCAGTACTTC
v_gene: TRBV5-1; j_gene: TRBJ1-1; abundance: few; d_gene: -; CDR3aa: CASSLSGSMNTEAFF; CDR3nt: TGCGCCAGCAGCTTGAGCGGGAGCATGAACACTGAAGCTTTCTTT
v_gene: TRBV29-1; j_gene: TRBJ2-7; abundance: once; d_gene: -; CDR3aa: CSVGGTSAYEQYF; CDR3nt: TGCAGCGTAGGCGGGACCTCCGCCTACGAGCAGTACTTC
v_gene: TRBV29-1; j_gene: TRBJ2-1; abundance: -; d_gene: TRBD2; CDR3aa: CSVETSGLSYNEQFF; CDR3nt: TGCAGCGTTGAAACTAGCGGGCTGTCCTACAATGAGCAGTTCTTC
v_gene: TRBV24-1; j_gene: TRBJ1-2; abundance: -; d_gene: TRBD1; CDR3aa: CATSDTGTVYGYTF; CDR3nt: TGTGCCACCAGTGATACCGGGACAGTCTATGGCTACACCTTC
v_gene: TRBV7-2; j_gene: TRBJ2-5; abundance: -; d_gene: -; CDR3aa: CASSLAGVGETQYF; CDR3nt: TGTGCCAGCAGCTTAGCGGGAGTTGGGGAGACCCAGTACTTC
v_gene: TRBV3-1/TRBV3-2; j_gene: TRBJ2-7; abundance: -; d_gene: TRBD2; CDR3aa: CASSQLADSYEQYF; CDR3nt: TGTGCCAGCAGCCAACTAGCGGACTCCTACGAGCAGTACTTC
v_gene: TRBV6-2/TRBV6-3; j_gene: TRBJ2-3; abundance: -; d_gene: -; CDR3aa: CASSYSSDKADTQYF; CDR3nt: TGTGCCAGCAGTTACAGTAGCGACAAAGCAGATACGCAGTATTTT
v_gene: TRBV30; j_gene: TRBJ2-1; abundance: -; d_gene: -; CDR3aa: CAWMPKSGSYNEQFF; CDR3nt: TGTGCCTGGATGCCGAAGTCAGGCTCCTACAATGAGCAGTTCTTC
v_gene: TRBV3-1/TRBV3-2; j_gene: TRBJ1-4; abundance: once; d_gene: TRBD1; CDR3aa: CASSLQGSGRWEKLFF; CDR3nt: TGTGCCAGCAGCCTACAGGGGTCAGGACGTTGGGAAAAACTGTTTTTT
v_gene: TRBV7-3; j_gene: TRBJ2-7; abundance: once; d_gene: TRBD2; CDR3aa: CASSLTVIAGEQYF; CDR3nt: TGTGCCAGCAGCTTAACGGTGATAGCGGGTGAGCAGTACTTC
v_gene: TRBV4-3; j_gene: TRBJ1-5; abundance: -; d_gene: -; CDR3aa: CASSQDRSRGNQPQHF; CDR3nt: TGCGCCAGCAGCCAAGATCGTTCCAGGGGTAATCAGCCCCAGCATTTT
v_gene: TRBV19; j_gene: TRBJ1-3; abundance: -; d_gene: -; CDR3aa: CASSIYGSGNTIYF; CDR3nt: TGTGCCAGTAGTATATACGGCTCTGGAAACACCATATATTTT
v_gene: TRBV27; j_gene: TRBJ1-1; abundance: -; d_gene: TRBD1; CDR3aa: CASSLGWTGDIGEAFF; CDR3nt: TGTGCCAGCAGTTTAGGTTGGACAGGGGATATCGGTGAAGCTTTCTTT
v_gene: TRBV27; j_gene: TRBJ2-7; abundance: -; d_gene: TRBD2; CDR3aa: CASKRTSGSSYEQYF; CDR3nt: TGTGCCAGCAAACGGACTAGCGGGTCCTCCTACGAGCAGTACTTC
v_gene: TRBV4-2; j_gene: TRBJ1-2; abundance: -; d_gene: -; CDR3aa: CASSQEAGPNYGYTF; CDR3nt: TGTGCCAGCAGCCAAGAAGCGGGGCCTAACTATGGCTACACCTTC
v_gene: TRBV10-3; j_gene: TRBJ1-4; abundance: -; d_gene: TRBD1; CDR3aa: CAISATGGNEKLFF; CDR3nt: TGTGCCATCAGTGCAACAGGGGGAAATGAAAAACTGTTTTTT
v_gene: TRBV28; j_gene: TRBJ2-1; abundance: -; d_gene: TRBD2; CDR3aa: CASREAGPINEQFF; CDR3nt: TGTGCCAGCAGGGAAGCGGGGCCAATTAATGAGCAGTTCTTC
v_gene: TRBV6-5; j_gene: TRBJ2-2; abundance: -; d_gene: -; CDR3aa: CASSYKGANTGELFF; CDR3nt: TGTGCCAGCAGTTACAAGGGGGCGAACACCGGGGAGCTGTTTTTT
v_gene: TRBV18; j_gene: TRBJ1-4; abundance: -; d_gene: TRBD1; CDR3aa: CASSPLQGATNEKLFF; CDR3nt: TGTGCCAGCTCACCACTGCAGGGGGCAACTAATGAAAAACTGTTTTTT
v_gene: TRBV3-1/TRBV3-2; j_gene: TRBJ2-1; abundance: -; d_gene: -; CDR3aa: CASSQVRAEQFF; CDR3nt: TGTGCCAGCAGCCAAGTCAGGGCTGAGCAGTTCTTC
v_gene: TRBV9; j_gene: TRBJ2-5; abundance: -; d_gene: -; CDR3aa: CASSVEGRRGETQYF; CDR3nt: TGTGCCAGCAGCGTAGAGGGGAGGCGAGGAGAGACCCAGTACTTC
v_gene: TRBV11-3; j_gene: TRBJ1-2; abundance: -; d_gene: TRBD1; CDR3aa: CASSLAPGGTASGYTF; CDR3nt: TGTGCCAGCAGCTTAGCCCCAGGGGGCACCGCGAGCGGCTACACCTTC
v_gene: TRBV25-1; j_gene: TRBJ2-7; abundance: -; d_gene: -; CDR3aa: CASSESAGGRFSEQYF; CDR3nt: TGTGCCAGCAGTGAATCCGCCGGAGGGAGATTCTCCGAGCAGTACTTC
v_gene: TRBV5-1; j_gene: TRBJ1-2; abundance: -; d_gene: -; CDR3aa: CASSLGAGILSNYGYTF; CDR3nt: TGCGCCAGCAGCTTGGGGGCAGGAATTCTTTCTAACTATGGCTACACCTTC
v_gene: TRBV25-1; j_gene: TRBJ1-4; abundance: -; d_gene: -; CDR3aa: CASSGGRGALEKLFF; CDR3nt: TGTGCCAGCAGTGGGGGACGGGGGGCGTTAGAAAAACTGTTTTTT
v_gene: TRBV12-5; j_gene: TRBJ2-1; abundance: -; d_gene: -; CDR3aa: CASGNGDFLNEQFF; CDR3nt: TGTGCTAGTGGCAACGGGGACTTCCTCAATGAGCAGTTCTTC
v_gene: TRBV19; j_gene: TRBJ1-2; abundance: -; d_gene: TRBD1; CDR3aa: CASSTTGTNYGYTF; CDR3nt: TGTGCCAGTAGTACGACAGGGACAAACTATGGCTACACCTTC
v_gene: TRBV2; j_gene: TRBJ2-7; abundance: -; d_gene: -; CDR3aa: CASTKDTSYEQYF; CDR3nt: TGTGCCAGCACGAAGGACACCTCCTACGAGCAGTACTTC
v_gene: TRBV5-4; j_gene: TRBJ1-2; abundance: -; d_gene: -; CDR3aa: CASSLDGQYGYTF; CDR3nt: TGTGCCAGCAGCCTGGACGGACAGTATGGCTACACCTTC
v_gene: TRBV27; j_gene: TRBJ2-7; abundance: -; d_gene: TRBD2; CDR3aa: CASRLAGALNEQYF; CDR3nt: TGTGCCAGCAGACTAGCGGGGGCTCTGAACGAGCAGTACTTC
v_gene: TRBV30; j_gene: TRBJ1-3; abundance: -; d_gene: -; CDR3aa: CAWSSGGASGNTIYF; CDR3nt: TGTGCCTGGAGTAGTGGCGGCGCCTCTGGAAACACCATATATTTT
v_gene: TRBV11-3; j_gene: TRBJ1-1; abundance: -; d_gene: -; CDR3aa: CASSLMGGTEAFF; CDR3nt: TGTGCCAGCAGCTTAATGGGGGGCACTGAAGCTTTCTTT
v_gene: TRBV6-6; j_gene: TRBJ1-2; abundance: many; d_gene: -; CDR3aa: CASSFPTAHTF; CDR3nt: TGTGCCAGCAGTTTCCCGACAGCTCACACCTTC
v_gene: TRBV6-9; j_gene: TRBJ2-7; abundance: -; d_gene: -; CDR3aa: CASSYTLGSEQYF; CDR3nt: TGTGCCAGCAGTTACACACTAGGGAGCGAGCAGTACTTC
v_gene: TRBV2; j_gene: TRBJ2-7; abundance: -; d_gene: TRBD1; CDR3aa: CASSFEDRRRYEQYF; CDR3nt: TGTGCCAGCAGTTTCGAGGACAGGAGACGATACGAGCAGTACTTC
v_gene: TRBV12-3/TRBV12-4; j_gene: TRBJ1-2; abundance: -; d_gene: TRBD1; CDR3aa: CASMISGGYGYTF; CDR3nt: TGTGCCAGCATGATATCAGGGGGGTATGGCTACACCTTC
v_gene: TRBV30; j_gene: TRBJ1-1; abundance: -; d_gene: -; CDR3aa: CAWSIYWAGDTEAFF; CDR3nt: TGTGCCTGGAGCATTTATTGGGCAGGGGACACTGAAGCTTTCTTT
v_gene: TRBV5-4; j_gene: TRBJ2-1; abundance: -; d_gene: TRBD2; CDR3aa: CASSQSGTGYNEQFF; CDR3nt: TGTGCCAGCAGCCAAAGCGGGACCGGCTACAATGAGCAGTTCTTC
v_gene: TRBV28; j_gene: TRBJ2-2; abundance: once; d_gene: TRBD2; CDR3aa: CASSFAGGPITGELFF; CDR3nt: TGTGCCAGCAGTTTCGCGGGAGGGCCTATCACCGGGGAGCTGTTTTTT
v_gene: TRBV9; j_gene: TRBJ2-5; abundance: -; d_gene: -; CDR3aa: CASSVDYSGETQYF; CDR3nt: TGTGCCAGCAGCGTAGACTATTCTGGAGAGACCCAGTACTTC
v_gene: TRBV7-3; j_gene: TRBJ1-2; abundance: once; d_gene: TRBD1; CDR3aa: CASSRDRGYGYTF; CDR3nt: TGTGCCAGCAGCCGGGACAGGGGCTATGGCTACACCTTC
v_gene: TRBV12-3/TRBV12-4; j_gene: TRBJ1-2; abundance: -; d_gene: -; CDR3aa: CASSYGSYGYTF; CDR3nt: TGTGCCAGCAGTTACGGTTCCTATGGCTACACCTTC
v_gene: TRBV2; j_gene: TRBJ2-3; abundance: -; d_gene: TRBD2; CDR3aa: CASRTSGRTDTQYF; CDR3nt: TGTGCCAGCAGGACTAGCGGTCGTACAGATACGCAGTATTTT
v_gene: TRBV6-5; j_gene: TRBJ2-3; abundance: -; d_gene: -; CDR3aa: CASMVQHSTDTQYF; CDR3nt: TGTGCCAGCATGGTACAGCATAGCACAGATACGCAGTATTTT
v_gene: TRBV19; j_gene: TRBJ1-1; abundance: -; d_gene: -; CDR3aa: CATHDRDRAFF; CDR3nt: TGTGCCACTCACGATCGGGATCGAGCTTTCTTT
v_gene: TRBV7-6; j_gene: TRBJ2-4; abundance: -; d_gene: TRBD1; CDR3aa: CAGLQGVAKNIQYF; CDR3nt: TGTGCAGGGCTGCAGGGGGTAGCCAAAAACATTCAGTACTTC